This T cell receptor (beta chain) was sequenced in a study of blood T cell repertoires in COVID-19 (dated by TCRdb to the early 2020s). At the level of the whole study: Samples from collaborators originated in the United States, Italy and Spain and spanned both the acute and convalescent phases of COVID-19. Deeply sampled blood TCRbeta repertoires from subjects exposed to, actively infected with, or recovered from COVID-19 were included in the dataset. Samples came from the ongoing ImmuneRACE study (first 160 participants) plus 1,254 subjects from 6 global collaborators. Where HLA class I and class II types were available, the types were taken from metadata supplied by the sample provider, not from assay-based typing. The material from the prospective study consisted of cDNA or gDNA derived from T cells, B-cell-depleted T cells, or PBMCs. The repertoires were released in a freely available public database meant as a resource for research on the immune response to SARS-CoV-2. Sample metadata almost always included a de-identified subject ID, COVID-19 status, age in years and sex. Broader findings and caveats from the paper: The quantity of clinical and demographic metadata differed by source and by participant and was supplied without curation.

A word on this clone: Its antigen target is currently unknown. No much larger clone is present one base from it, and per-base qualities are unavailable.

The germline ends are 11 bases apart after V is trimmed by 7 bases and J by 0 bases. The CDR1 and CDR2 encoded by the germline V gene are ENHRY and SYGVKD. The CDR3 sequence holds 14 residues, the cysteine and phenylalanine included. Only the CDR3 DNA stays, 42 bases, in frame from base 1. Collaborating institutions collected whole blood in K2EDTA tubes following their own protocols. For TCRbeta analysis, collaborators shipped samples in one of three forms: frozen whole blood, isolated PBMCs, or DNA extracted from either of those sample types. TCRbeta CDR3 regions were amplified from genomic DNA using the immunoSEQ Assay, a bias-controlled multiplex PCR. On the study's bioinformatics: Nucleated cell counts per sample were estimated from amplification of reference gene primers within the assay. To quantify the absolute abundance of each unique TCRbeta CDR3 rearrangement, sequence reads were collapsed and filtered. For each sample, productive Simpson clonality was calculated as the square root of Simpson's diversity index across productive rearrangements. As stored in TCRdb, this immuneACCESS dataset retains in-frame rearrangements with V and J assigned. A fraction of the clones does not appear; measured against another copy, unresolved V genes explain less than half of the discrepancy, and the remainder lacks a known reason. For V, J and clone size, that table is used; D and trimming come from the DNA. A total of nearly 55,000 clones appear in this sample, about 91% of them only once. The top ten clones comprise approximately 7% of the sample.

This receptor was obtained from a woman aged 60-75 years with active or convalescent COVID-19. The sequence links TRBV10-3 to TRBJ2-3, and perhaps TRBD1 as D gene, on 5 matching bases. The sample comprised peripheral blood. The bases are TGTGCCATCACCCCAGACAGAAGCACAGATACGCAGTATTTT. This yields the protein CAITPDRSTDTQYF.